This entry lists 2 T cell receptor beta chains sequenced from one sample in a study of identical twins. TCRdb fed the 5' RACE reads into MiXCR, producing one record per CDR3 protein. The sample has just under 650,000 distinct CDR3 sequences, under 8.5% seen once. This sample also belongs to another study, concerning yellow fever vaccine responses in identical twins.

The sequencing sample was made of PBMCs. The receptors were sampled from a young woman in good health.

This clonotype has a count of ten or more. This chain joins TRBV11-1 and TRBJ2-5; perhaps D is TRBD1 or TRBD2 (5 bases each). This CDR3 spans 19 amino acids. Germline V gene sequence: CDR1 SGHAT, CDR2 FQDESV (reference sequence). Trimming pared 3 bases from V and 2 bases from J, leaving 25 bases between. CDR3 sequence reads: CASSLVYGATPRGQETQYF. In DNA form, the CDR3 reads TGTGCCAGCAGCTTGGTTTACGGGGCCACACCGAGGGGACAAGAGACCCAGTACTTC.

The rearrangement uses TRBV7-6 and TRBJ1-1; no clear D gene. In germline, CDR1 is SGHVS, CDR2 FNYEAQ. V lost 3 bases and J 7 bases, leaving 12 bases between the germline ends. The CDR3 loop spans 13 amino acids. The CDR3 coding sequence is TGTGCCAGCAGCTTCACCGGATTTAGTGAAGCTTTCTTT. It yields the protein CASSFTGFSEAFF.